What follows are 20 T cell receptor beta chains derived from one specimen sequenced in a study of human versus mouse CDR3 diversity and MHC coevolution (dated by TCRdb to about 2017). To prepare the library, the immunoSEQ multiplex PCR assay was applied. TCRdb re-hosts the immuneACCESS table, in-frame sequences only. Its copies lack some clones; in the studies checked, an unresolved V gene accounts for under half of them, and the cause for the rest is not known. The sample table records 60,000 or so clones; around 94% of these occur just once. Together, the top ten hold approximately 17% of the sample. The specimen sequenced was naive CD4+ T cells from blood. Per the publication, the cell subset or site label means: CD45RO-negative CD62L-positive naive CD4 T cells. These receptors all come from a person aged 55 to 75 in good health.

Note on this clone: Mismatch with germline at one junction end may stem from a read error. The rearrangement links TRBV19 to TRBJ2-2, with 8 positions matching TRBD1. The CDR3 runs to 15 residues. Per germline, CDR1 LNHDA and CDR2 SQIVND (reference sequence). The CDR3: CASSIPTGVTGKLFF. Here the CDR3 DNA reads TGTGCCAGTAGTATTCCGACAGGGGTGACCGGGAAGCTGTTTTTT.

The V call is TRBV5-4, the J call TRBJ2-5; D is possibly TRBD2 (7 bases). V lost 4 bases and J 6 bases, leaving 16 bases between the germline ends. Germline V CDR1 and CDR2: SGHNT, YYREEE (reference sequence). This CDR3 contains 14 residues. The CDR3 bases are TGTGCCAGCAGCGAGGAGGGGGGGGTAAAGACCCAGTACTTC. This translates into CASSEEGGVKTQYF.

The chain combines TRBV25-1 with TRBJ2-3; 10 nucleotides align to TRBD2. The CDR3 spans 15 residues. Germline trimming cut 2 bases from V and 4 bases from J; bases unmatched to any gene: 3. CDR1 and CDR2 (germline): MGHDK, SYGVNS. The CDR3 sequence: CASSENLAGADTQYF. For the CDR3, the DNA is TGTGCCAGCAGTGAAAACCTAGCGGGAGCAGATACGCAGTATTTT.

This clone was observed a single time. The V and J genes are TRBV2 and TRBJ2-7, with a tentative D call TRBD1 (5 bases). The CDR3 is 12 residues long. Germline CDR1 SNHLY, CDR2 FYNNEI. V was shortened by 4 bases and J by 3 bases, with 7 bases between the two germline ends. The CDR3 region has the DNA TGTGCCAGCAGTGGCGACAGCTACGAGCAGTACTTC. Its translation is CASSGDSYEQYF.

V and J are TRBV6-5 and TRBJ1-1; D is undetermined. The CDR3 consists of 15 residues. Trimming took off 2 bases at V and 0 bases at J, with 10 bases between the two ends. The germline V gene encodes CDR1 MNHEY and CDR2 SVGAGI. The CDR3 DNA sequence: TGTGCCAGCAGTTACAGGATTAGCATGAACACTGAAGCTTTCTTT. Its protein is CASSYRISMNTEAFF.

V is TRBV7-8 and J is TRBJ1-4, with D maybe TRBD1 (5 bases). The CDR3 length is 14 residues. The ends were cut back, 6 bases at V and 4 bases at J, with 12 bases in the middle. The germline gives CDR1 SGHVS, CDR2 FQNEAQ. The CDR3 sequence: CASRNRIGNEKLFF. In nucleotides, the CDR3 is TGTGCCAGCAGAAACAGGATCGGTAATGAAAAACTGTTTTTT.

This chain links TRBV6-5 with TRBJ1-1; D gene uncertain. Trimming pared 5 bases from V and 3 bases from J, leaving 4 bases between. Germline CDR1 reads MNHEY; CDR2 reads SVGAGI. The CDR3 totals 11 residues. The CDR3 DNA sequence: TGTGCCAGCAGTAGCTACACTGAAGCTTTCTTT. This translates into CASSSYTEAFF.

The rearrangement uses TRBV6-5 and TRBJ1-3; possible D gene TRBD1, 6 bases. The CDR3 has 15 amino acids. The germline V gene encodes CDR1 MNHEY and CDR2 SVGAGI. V lost 4 bases and J lost 0, with 10 bases in between. CDR3 in DNA: TGTGCCAGCAGTTGGGAGGGGGACTCTGGAAACACCATATATTTT. This encodes CASSWEGDSGNTIYF.

This rearrangement joins TRBV6-6 to TRBJ2-3; 7 nucleotides align to TRBD2. This CDR3 spans 16 amino acids. Losses at the gene ends were 6 bases for V and 4 bases for J; bases not matched to a gene: 13. Germline CDR1 MNHNY, CDR2 SVGAGI (reference sequence). As DNA, the CDR3 is TGTGCCAGCAGCTCTAGGGGACTAATAGGGCCAGATACGCAGTATTTT. This translates into CASSSRGLIGPDTQYF.

The chain is built from TRBV7-2 and TRBJ2-1, with D perhaps matching TRBD2 (5 bases). Trimming removed 0 bases from V and 6 bases from J, with 9 bases in between. The germline V gene encodes CDR1 SGHTA and CDR2 FQGNSA. The CDR3 extends over 14 amino acids. The CDR3 here is CASSLARVGNEQFF. CDR3 DNA: TGTGCCAGCAGCTTAGCGAGGGTAGGCAATGAGCAGTTCTTC.

The chain joins TRBV6-5 to TRBJ2-1; 9 bases map to TRBD2. V dropped 4 bases and J dropped 5; count of bases not matched to a gene: 3. The CDR3 has 14 residues. Germline V gene data show CDR1 as MNHEY and CDR2 as SVGAGI. CDR3 nucleotides: TGTGCCAGCAGTTGGACTAGCGCCCACAATGAGCAGTTCTTC. Its translation is CASSWTSAHNEQFF.

The chain recombines TRBV19 with TRBJ2-4; weak D call: TRBD2 (5 bases). Germline CDR1 LNHDA, CDR2 SQIVND (reference sequence). The V end was cut by 5 bases, the J end by 1 base, with 12 bases between. There are 15 residues in the CDR3. CDR3 amino acids: CASSPWTGAKNIQYF. CDR3 DNA sequence: TGTGCCAGTAGTCCCTGGACGGGGGCCAAAAACATTCAGTACTTC.

The genes are TRBV6-5 and TRBJ2-7; TRBD2 matches at 9 bases. Germline values: CDR1 MNHEY, CDR2 SVGAGI. The junction had 10 bases not matched to a gene; V was cut back by 4 bases and J by 9 bases. The CDR3 contains 14 residues. DNA of the CDR3: TGTGCCAGCAGTTCATCGAGCGGGAGGCCGGGGCAGTACTTC. This codes for CASSSSSGRPGQYF.

This sequence joins TRBV5-1 and TRBJ2-1, with D possibly being TRBD2 (6 bases). Germline CDR1 is SGHRS and CDR2 is YFSETQ. The CDR3 length is 16 residues. The V and J ends lost 0 bases and 2 bases respectively, with 12 bases between them. The CDR3 region is CASSLAGEATYNEQFF. CDR3 DNA sequence: TGCGCCAGCAGCTTGGCCGGGGAGGCAACCTACAATGAGCAGTTCTTC.

J is TRBJ2-7 and V is TRBV9, with D tentatively TRBD1 (7 bases). Per the germline V gene, CDR1 is SGDLS and CDR2 is YYNGEE. This CDR3 has 14 residues. The V and J ends lost 3 bases and 6 bases respectively, with 16 bases between them. CDR3 DNA: TGTGCCAGCAGCGCCTACGGAGGGGGCGGCGAGCAGTACTTC. This gives the protein CASSAYGGGGEQYF. The full variable domain, its missing parts supplied by reference TRBV9 and TRBJ2-7, is DSGVTQTPKHLITATGQRVTLRCSPRSGDLSVYWYQQSLDQGLQFLIQYYNGEERAKGNILERFSAQQFPDLHSELNLSSLELGDSALYFCASSAYGGGGEQYFGPGTRLTVT.

The J gene is TRBJ2-1, the V gene TRBV10-2; 7 positions match TRBD1. The junction had 3 bases not matched to a gene; V was cut back by 7 bases and J by 3 bases. Germline CDR1 reads WSHSY; CDR2 reads SAAADI. The CDR3 covers 13 residues. The CDR3 region is CASNQGVYNEQFF. DNA for the CDR3: TGCGCCAGCAATCAGGGGGTCTACAATGAGCAGTTCTTC.

The chain recombines TRBV15 with TRBJ2-1; 7 bases map to TRBD2. The CDR3 length is 16 residues. J lost 4 bases, V lost 5 bases, and 11 bases had no gene match. Germline V gene data show CDR1 as LNHNV and CDR2 as YYDKDF (reference sequence). The CDR3 sequence is CATSSPGGGKYNEQFF. The CDR3 DNA is TGTGCCACCAGCTCCCCTGGGGGAGGGAAATACAATGAGCAGTTCTTC.

The CDR3 region has the DNA TGCGCCAGCAGCTGGCCACCGCTAGCGGGAGGGCCCGGCGAGCAGTACTTC. It yields the protein CASSWPPLAGGPGEQYF. The chain combines TRBV5-1 with TRBJ2-7, with TRBD2 matching 12 bases. This CDR3 contains 17 residues. Germline-derived CDR1 and CDR2 are SGHRS and YFSETQ. V lost 3 bases and J lost 6; bases outside the gene matches: 13.

This clone appeared once. V and J are TRBV2 and TRBJ1-1; no definite D call. Germline V gives CDR1 SNHLY, CDR2 FYNNEI. Trimming shortened V by 9 bases and J by 1 base, and 12 bases separated the two germline ends. This CDR3 comprises 13 residues. CDR3 in DNA: TGTGCCAGTACACAAGAAAAGAACACTGAAGCTTTCTTT. This gives the protein CASTQEKNTEAFF.

This chain connects TRBV12-5 to TRBJ1-1; TRBD1 might be the D (6 bases). V lost 6 bases to trimming and J lost 1 base, with 12 bases between them. The length of the CDR3 is 14 residues. Germline V gives CDR1 LGHNT, CDR2 FRNRAP. For the CDR3, the DNA is TGTGCTAGTGGCCCGGGACAAGAGAACACTGAAGCTTTCTTT. It yields the protein CASGPGQENTEAFF.